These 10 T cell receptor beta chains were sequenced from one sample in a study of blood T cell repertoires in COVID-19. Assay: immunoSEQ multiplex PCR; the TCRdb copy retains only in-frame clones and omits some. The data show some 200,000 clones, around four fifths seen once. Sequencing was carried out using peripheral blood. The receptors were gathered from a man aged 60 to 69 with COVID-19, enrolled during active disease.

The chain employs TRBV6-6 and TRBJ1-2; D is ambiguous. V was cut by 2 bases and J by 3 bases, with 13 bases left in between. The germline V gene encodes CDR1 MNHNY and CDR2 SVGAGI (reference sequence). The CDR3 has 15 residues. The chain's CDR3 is CASSYLVVGDYGYTF. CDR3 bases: TGTGCCAGCAGTTACCTGGTTGTCGGGGACTATGGCTACACCTTC.

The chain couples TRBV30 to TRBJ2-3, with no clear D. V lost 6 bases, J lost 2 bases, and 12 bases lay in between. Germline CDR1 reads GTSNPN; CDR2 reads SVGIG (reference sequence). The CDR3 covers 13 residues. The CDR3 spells CACTGESTDTQYF. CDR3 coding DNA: TGTGCCTGCACCGGAGAGTCCACAGATACGCAGTATTTT. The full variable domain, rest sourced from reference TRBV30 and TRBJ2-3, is SQTIHQWPATLVQPVGSPLSLECTVEGTSNPNLYWYRQAAGRGLQLLFYSVGIGQISSEVPQNLSASRPQDRQFILSSKKLLLSDSGFYLCACTGESTDTQYFGPGTRLTVL.

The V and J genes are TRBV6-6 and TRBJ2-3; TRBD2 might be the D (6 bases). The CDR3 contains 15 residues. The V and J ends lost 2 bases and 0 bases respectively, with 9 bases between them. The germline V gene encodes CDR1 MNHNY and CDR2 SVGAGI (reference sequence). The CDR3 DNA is TGTGCCAGCAGTTACCCAGGGACTAGCACAGATACGCAGTATTTT. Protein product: CASSYPGTSTDTQYF.

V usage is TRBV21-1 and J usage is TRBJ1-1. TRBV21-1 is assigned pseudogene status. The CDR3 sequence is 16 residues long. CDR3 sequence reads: CASSKRGGGRGTEAFF. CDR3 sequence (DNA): TGTGCCAGCAGCAAAAGGGGGGGAGGCCGCGGCACTGAAGCTTTCTTT.

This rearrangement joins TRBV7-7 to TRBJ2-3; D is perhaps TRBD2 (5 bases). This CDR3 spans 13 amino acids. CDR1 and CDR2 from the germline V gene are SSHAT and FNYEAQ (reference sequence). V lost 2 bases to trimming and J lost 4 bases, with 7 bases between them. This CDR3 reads CASSLRAADTQYF. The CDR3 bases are TGTGCCAGCAGCTTAAGAGCGGCAGATACGCAGTATTTT.

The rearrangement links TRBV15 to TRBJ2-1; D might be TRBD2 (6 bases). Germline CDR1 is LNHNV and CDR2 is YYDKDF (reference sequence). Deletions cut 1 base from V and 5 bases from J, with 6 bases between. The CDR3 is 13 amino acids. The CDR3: CATSRGGDNEQFF. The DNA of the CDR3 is TGTGCCACCAGCAGAGGCGGGGACAATGAGCAGTTCTTC.

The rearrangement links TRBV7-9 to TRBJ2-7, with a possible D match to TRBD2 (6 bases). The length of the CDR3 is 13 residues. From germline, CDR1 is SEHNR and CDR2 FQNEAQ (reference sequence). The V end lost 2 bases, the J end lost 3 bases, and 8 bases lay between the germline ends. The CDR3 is CASSLSGGYEQYF. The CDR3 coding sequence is TGTGCCAGCAGCTTATCCGGGGGCTACGAGCAGTACTTC.

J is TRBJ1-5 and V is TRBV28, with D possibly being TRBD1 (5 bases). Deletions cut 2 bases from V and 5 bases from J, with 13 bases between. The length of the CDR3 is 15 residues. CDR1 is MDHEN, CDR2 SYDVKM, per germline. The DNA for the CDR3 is TGTGCCAGCAGTTTAGTTGTGACAGAATATCAGCCCCAGCATTTT. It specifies CASSLVVTEYQPQHF.

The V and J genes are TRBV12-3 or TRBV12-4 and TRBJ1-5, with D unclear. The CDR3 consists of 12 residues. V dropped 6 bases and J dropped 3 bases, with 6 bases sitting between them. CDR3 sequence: CASSHYNQPQHF. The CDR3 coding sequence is TGTGCCAGCAGCCACTACAATCAGCCCCAGCATTTT.

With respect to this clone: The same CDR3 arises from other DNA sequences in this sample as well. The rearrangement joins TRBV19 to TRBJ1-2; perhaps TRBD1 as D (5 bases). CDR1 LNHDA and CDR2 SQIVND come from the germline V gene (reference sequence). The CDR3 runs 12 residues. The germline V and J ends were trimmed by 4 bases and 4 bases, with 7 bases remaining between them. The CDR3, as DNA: TGTGCCAGTAGTACGACAGTCTATGGCTACACCTTC. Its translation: CASSTTVYGYTF. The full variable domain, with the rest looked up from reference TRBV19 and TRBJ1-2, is DGGITQSPKYLFRKEGQNVTLSCEQNLNHDAMYWYRQDPGQGLRLIYYSQIVNDFQKGDIAEGYSVSREKKESFPLTVTSAQKNPTAFYLCASSTTVYGYTFGSGTRLTVV.